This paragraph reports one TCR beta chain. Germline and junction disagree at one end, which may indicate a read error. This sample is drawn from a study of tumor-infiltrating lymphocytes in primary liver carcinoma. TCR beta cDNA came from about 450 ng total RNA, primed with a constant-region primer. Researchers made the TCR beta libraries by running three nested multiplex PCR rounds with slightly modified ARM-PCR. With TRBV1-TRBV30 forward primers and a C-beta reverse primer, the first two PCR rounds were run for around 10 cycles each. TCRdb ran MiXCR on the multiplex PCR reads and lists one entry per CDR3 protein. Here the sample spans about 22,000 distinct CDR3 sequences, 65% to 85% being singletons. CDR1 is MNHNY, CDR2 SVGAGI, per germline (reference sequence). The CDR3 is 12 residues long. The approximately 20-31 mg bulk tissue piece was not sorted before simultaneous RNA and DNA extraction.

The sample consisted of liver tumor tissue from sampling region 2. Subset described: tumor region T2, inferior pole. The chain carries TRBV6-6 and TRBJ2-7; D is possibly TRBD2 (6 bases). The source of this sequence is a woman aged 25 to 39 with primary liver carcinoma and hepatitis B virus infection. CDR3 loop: CGRPGGTYKQYF. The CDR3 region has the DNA TGTGGCAGGCCCGGAGGGACCTACAAGCAGTACTTC.